This T cell receptor beta chain is from a study of shared clonotypes between healthy human individuals. The healthy adult donors were HIV-negative and reported no recent acute infections or vaccinations. V dropped 0 bases and J dropped 2; count of bases not matched to a gene: 9. This CDR3 has 17 residues. CDR1 is SGHTA and CDR2 is FQGNSA in the germline V gene. TCRdb keeps only in-frame clones here, not all; method: immunoSEQ multiplex PCR. The sample comprises about a million clones, 60% to 85% of which are singletons, and approximately 1.5% rests with the top ten. This clone was counted between two and nine times.

This clonotype was obtained from a man between 18 and 35 years old in good health. Specimen: memory CD4+ T cells sorted from blood. Subset given: CD45RA-negative fraction. J is TRBJ2-7 and V is TRBV7-2, with 8 bases that match TRBD1. CDR3 coding DNA: TGTGCCAGCAGCTTAGCTATGGCTACACAGGGGGCCTACGAGCAGTACTTC. This translates into CASSLAMATQGAYEQYF.